This T cell receptor (beta chain) is drawn from a study of blood T cells in healthy people across ages. Study outcomes and limitations: Diversity estimated from one million T cells was considered an underestimate. TCR beta diversity, measured per million T cells, fell in a roughly linear way with age.

This clonotype was detected a few times. Its cognate antigen is unknown. Next came a second PCR, run for about 6 to 12 cycles, which used a sample-barcoded 5' primer along with a J-beta primer mix. A single record per CDR3 protein comes from TCRdb applying MiXCR to the 5' RACE reads. Seen here are about 1.1 million distinct CDR3 sequences, 35% to 40% observed once, and the top ten hold under 15%. Each individual donor underwent a draw of roughly 10 milliliters of peripheral blood. Sequencing was done on a sample of blood. The source is a man between 18 and 35 years old in good health.

CDR3 nucleotide sequence: TGCAGTGCTAGTCTTGGGTGGGCCCTCCACTTT. Its protein is CSASLGWALHF. This chain joins TRBV20-1 and TRBJ1-6; no clear D. Trimming took 3 bases from V and 14 from J, leaving 11 bases between them. The germline V gene has CDR1 DFQATT and CDR2 SNEGSKA (reference sequence). CDR3 length: 11 residues.